A single sample is the source of the 10 T cell receptor beta chains below, sequenced in a study of beta chain features in type 1 diabetes. TCRB transcripts that were expressed got sequenced, as all of the isolated RNA had been reverse transcribed. Clones were sequenced by immunoSEQ multiplex PCR, and TCRdb holds only the in-frame ones, with some missing. The table shows roughly 41,000 clones, with around 45% occurring only once. Sequenced input: central memory CD4+ T cells from blood. The receptors were gathered from a woman aged 18 to 35 in good health.

This sequence joins TRBV11-2 and TRBJ2-7; no reliable D call. The germline CDR1 and CDR2 sequences are SGHAT and FQNNGV. The length of the CDR3 is 14 residues. Trimming removed 6 bases from V and 0 bases from J, with 12 bases in between. The CDR3 here is CASSRLMSSYEQYF. CDR3 nucleotide sequence: TGTGCCAGCAGTAGACTTATGAGCTCCTACGAGCAGTACTTC.

This chain joins TRBV5-1 and TRBJ2-1; the D is unclear. Germline V CDR1 and CDR2: SGHRS, YFSETQ. Trimming left V 0 bases short and J 9 bases short, with 10 bases between. The CDR3 is 13 amino acids. CDR3 in amino acids: CASSLDKSGEQFF. In nucleotides, the CDR3 is TGCGCCAGCAGCTTGGATAAATCCGGTGAGCAGTTCTTC. The complete variable domain, with remaining parts taken from reference TRBV5-1 and TRBJ2-1, reads KAGVTQTPRYLIKTRGQQVTLSCSPISGHRSVSWYQQTPGQGLQFLFEYFSETQRNKGNFPGRFSGRQFSNSRSEMNVSTLELGDSALYLCASSLDKSGEQFFGPGTRLTVL.

There are a few counts of this clone. The rearrangement uses TRBV30 and TRBJ2-5; 8 nucleotides line up with TRBD1. The length of the CDR3 is 13 residues. CDR1 and CDR2 (germline): GTSNPN, SVGIG (reference sequence). The trim removed 6 bases at V and 5 bases at J, leaving 8 bases unmatched. CDR3 in amino acids: CACQDRGRETQYF. DNA for the CDR3: TGTGCCTGTCAAGACAGGGGTCGGGAGACCCAGTACTTC.

This sequence joins TRBV5-1 and TRBJ2-5; 10 bases are a match to TRBD2. Germline CDR1 and CDR2: SGHRS and YFSETQ. This CDR3 comprises 15 residues. Trimming removed 2 bases from V and 4 bases from J; junction bases left unmatched: 5. The CDR3 sequence: CASSLLAGGGETQYF. CDR3 sequence (DNA): TGCGCCAGCAGCTTATTAGCGGGAGGAGGAGAGACCCAGTACTTC.

In its sample, this clone was seen a few times. The chain carries TRBV7-9 and TRBJ2-4; 9 bases align to TRBD1. The V and J ends lost 4 bases and 9 bases, in that order; junction bases with no gene match: 19. The germline V gene encodes CDR1 SEHNR and CDR2 FQNEAQ (reference sequence). This CDR3 is 18 amino acids long. The CDR3 DNA is TGTGCCAGCAGCTCCTTCCTTACAGGGGGCGCGAGCCGAGTCATTCAGTACTTC. The encoded protein is CASSSFLTGGASRVIQYF.

V usage is TRBV5-1 and J usage is TRBJ2-1; D gene ambiguous. Germline V gives CDR1 SGHRS, CDR2 YFSETQ. The CDR3 is 13 residues long. The germline V and J ends were trimmed by 3 bases and 4 bases, with 8 bases remaining between them. In DNA form, the CDR3 reads TGCGCCAGCAGCTCTGACTCTTACAATGAGCAGTTCTTC. Translated, it gives CASSSDSYNEQFF.

The chain employs TRBV7-6 and TRBJ2-1; no clear D gene. The CDR3 totals 12 residues. V lost 1 base to trimming and J lost 6 bases, with 4 bases between them. Germline-derived CDR1 and CDR2 are SGHVS and FNYEAQ. The CDR3 is CASSLGINEQFF. CDR3 bases: TGTGCCAGCAGCTTAGGTATCAATGAGCAGTTCTTC.

V usage is TRBV29-1 and J usage is TRBJ2-1; D possibly corresponds to TRBD2 (6 bases). In germline, CDR1 is SQVTM, CDR2 ANQGSEA. This CDR3 contains 14 residues. V was trimmed by 3 bases and J by 7 bases, leaving 16 bases between them. In DNA, the CDR3 is TGCAGCGTTGATGCCGGGACTGGGGGAAATGAGCAGTTCTTC. This codes for CSVDAGTGGNEQFF.

This clone is a singleton in its sample. The chain joins TRBV7-2 to TRBJ2-3, with D tentatively TRBD2 (5 bases). Trimming cost V 0 bases and J 2 bases, with 21 bases left between them. The CDR3 is 19 amino acids. The germline V gene encodes CDR1 SGHTA and CDR2 FQGNSA. CDR3 coding DNA: TGTGCCAGCAGCTTAGCAGAGGGCACTCTCTGGGCATACACAGATACGCAGTATTTT. It codes for CASSLAEGTLWAYTDTQYF.

The chain is built from TRBV29-1 and TRBJ1-1; possible D gene TRBD1, 6 bases. This CDR3 is built from 13 residues. Trimming took off 7 bases at V and 5 bases at J, with 17 bases between the two ends. CDR1 and CDR2 from the germline V gene are SQVTM and ANQGSEA. CDR3 sequence reads: CSGGFGGRTEAFF. The CDR3, as DNA: TGCAGCGGGGGGTTCGGGGGGCGGACTGAAGCTTTCTTT.